These 21 T cell receptor beta chains were all obtained from the same sample, sequenced in a study of blood T cell repertoires in COVID-19. Repertoires were generated with immunoSEQ multiplex PCR, while TCRdb's copy carries only in-frame clones and drops some. The sample includes some 270,000 clones, roughly 83% of them seen just once. Input material: peripheral blood. Receptors were obtained from a woman of 80 years or more with COVID-19, enrolled during active disease.

V gene TRBV5-6 combines with J gene TRBJ2-3; perhaps TRBD2 as D (7 bases). V was clipped by 6 bases and J by 4 bases, with 18 bases between them. Germline values: CDR1 SGHDT, CDR2 YYEEEE. CDR3 length: 15 amino acids. CDR3 protein: CASTPEGGFADTQYF. The CDR3 coding sequence is TGTGCCAGCACCCCCGAGGGGGGGTTCGCAGATACGCAGTATTTT.

This clone is large. The CDR3 protein is CASSLWTGISSTDTQYF. DNA of the CDR3: TGTGCCAGCAGCTTATGGACAGGGATCTCTAGCACAGATACGCAGTATTTT. V usage is TRBV7-8 and J usage is TRBJ2-3, with 8 bases that match TRBD1. Trimming removed 2 bases from V and 0 bases from J; junction bases left unmatched: 7. Germline CDR1 SGHVS, CDR2 FQNEAQ. The CDR3 runs to 17 residues.

The CDR3 DNA sequence: TGTGCCATCAGTGACTCCGGGACTAGGGCGGAGTTGCGAGAGACCCAGTACTTC. It translates to CAISDSGTRAELRETQYF. This chain links TRBV10-3 with TRBJ2-5, with 8 bases that match TRBD2. CDR3 length: 18 residues. J lost 4 bases, V lost 3 bases, and 16 bases had no gene match. CDR1 and CDR2 from the germline V gene are ENHRY and SYGVKD.

This rearrangement joins TRBV27 to TRBJ2-1; 13 bases map to TRBD2. J gave up 6 bases and V 5 bases, and 10 bases lay outside the gene matches. CDR3 size: 17 residues. CDR1 MNHEY and CDR2 SMNVEV come from the germline V gene (reference sequence). DNA of the CDR3: TGTGCCAGCAGTATAATCTCCGGGACTAGCGGGGCCAATGAGCAGTTCTTC. Amino acid sequence: CASSIISGTSGANEQFF.

The chain carries TRBV5-6 and TRBJ1-2; 10 bases agree with TRBD1. J was trimmed by 5 bases and V by 4 bases; bases with no gene match: 8. The CDR3 consists of 15 residues. The germline CDR1 and CDR2 sequences are SGHDT and YYEEEE. The CDR3 loop reads CASSLRDRGLYGYTF. The CDR3 bases are TGTGCCAGCAGCCTCCGGGACAGGGGTCTTTATGGCTACACCTTC. The variable domain in full, with the rest retrieved from reference TRBV5-6 and TRBJ1-2, is DAGVTQSPTHLIKTRGQQVTLRCSPKSGHDTVSWYQQALGQGPQFIFQYYEEEERQRGNFPDRFSGHQFPNYSSELNVNALLLGDSALYLCASSLRDRGLYGYTFGSGTRLTVV.

This clone was detected once. The chain couples TRBV18 to TRBJ1-3, with TRBD1 matching 10 bases. Unmatched junction bases numbered 15, after V lost 6 bases and J lost 4 bases. The CDR3 length is 18 residues. The germline V gene has CDR1 KGHSH and CDR2 LQKENI. In DNA, the CDR3 is TGTGCCAGCTCCCCGGGACAGGGGCTTCTCGAGTTCGGAAACACCATATATTTT. This codes for CASSPGQGLLEFGNTIYF.

With regard to this clone: This same CDR3 is encoded by further DNA sequences in the sample. This chain uses TRBV5-1 with TRBJ1-1; no reliable D call. Trimming shortened V by 0 bases and J by 8 bases, and 5 bases separated the two germline ends. Germline V gene data show CDR1 as SGHRS and CDR2 as YFSETQ. The CDR3 loop spans 11 amino acids. CDR3 residues: CASSLGQEAFF. The CDR3 DNA reads as TGCGCCAGCAGCTTGGGGCAGGAAGCTTTCTTT.

J is TRBJ1-2 and V is TRBV5-1, with 7 bases identical to TRBD1. Trimming at V came to 4 bases and at J to 7 bases, leaving 10 bases not matched to a gene. Germline V gives CDR1 SGHRS, CDR2 YFSETQ. CDR3 length equals 14 residues. CDR3: CASSPSRDRSGYTF. The DNA for the CDR3 is TGCGCCAGCAGCCCATCCCGGGACAGAAGTGGCTACACCTTC.

Only one count was recorded for this clone. The chain recombines TRBV19 with TRBJ1-3, with D uncertain. The CDR3 has 14 amino acids. Germline V CDR1 and CDR2: LNHDA, SQIVND (reference sequence). V was shortened by 1 base and J by 7 bases, with 11 bases between the two germline ends. CDR3: CASSIGENRNTIYF. The CDR3 nucleotides are TGTGCCAGTAGTATAGGTGAAAATCGGAACACCATATATTTT.

The chain combines TRBV5-1 with TRBJ1-5; no clear D. The CDR3 loop spans 15 amino acids. CDR1 SGHRS and CDR2 YFSETQ come from the germline V gene. V lost 2 bases to trimming and J lost 3 bases, with 12 bases between them. The DNA of the CDR3 is TGCGCCAGCAGCTTTGATTCAGGTACCAATCAGCCCCAGCATTTT. Translation: CASSFDSGTNQPQHF.

V is TRBV10-3 and J is TRBJ2-7; D is possibly TRBD2 (6 bases). V was pared by 0 bases and J by 3 bases, with 9 bases between. The CDR3 extends over 14 amino acids. CDR1 is ENHRY and CDR2 is SYGVKD in the germline V gene. The CDR3: CAISESSTSYEQYF. CDR3 sequence (DNA): TGTGCCATCAGTGAGTCGTCGACTAGCTACGAGCAGTACTTC.

The chain joins TRBV4-2 to TRBJ2-1, with 8 bases identical to TRBD2. CDR1 and CDR2 (germline): LGHNA, YNFKEQ. J gave up 4 bases and V 3 bases, and 8 bases lay outside the gene matches. This CDR3 contains 16 residues. The chain's CDR3 is CASSHSGGASYNEQFF. In nucleotides, the CDR3 is TGTGCCAGCAGCCATTCCGGGGGGGCCTCTTACAATGAGCAGTTCTTC.

This chain connects TRBV19 to TRBJ2-1; D is possibly TRBD2 (6 bases). The CDR3 covers 13 residues. V lost 5 bases to trimming and J lost 6 bases, with 11 bases between them. Germline CDR1 is LNHDA and CDR2 is SQIVND (reference sequence). The DNA of the CDR3 is TGTGCCAGTAGTGCGGGACTCCGCAATGAGCAGTTCTTC. The encoded protein is CASSAGLRNEQFF. Supplemented by reference TRBV19 and TRBJ2-1, the full variable domain reads DGGITQSPKYLFRKEGQNVTLSCEQNLNHDAMYWYRQDPGQGLRLIYYSQIVNDFQKGDIAEGYSVSREKKESFPLTVTSAQKNPTAFYLCASSAGLRNEQFFGPGTRLTVL.

This rearrangement joins TRBV12-3 or TRBV12-4 to TRBJ2-1; the D is unclear. The CDR3 runs 11 residues. V lost 3 bases and J lost 15, with 12 bases in between. DNA for the CDR3: TGTGCCAGCAGTTTGAGCTTCGTAGCGTTCTTC. It encodes CASSLSFVAFF.

This chain joins TRBV3-1 (or the pseudogene TRBV3-2) and TRBJ1-2, with 8 positions matching TRBD1. The length of the CDR3 is 13 residues. Germline V gene lookup returns CDR1 LGHDT and CDR2 YNNKEL (reference sequence). After removal of 4 bases from V and 4 bases from J, the junction contained 2 bases not matched to a gene. The CDR3 region is CASSRGQGYGYTF. CDR3 in DNA: TGTGCCAGCAGCCGAGGACAGGGCTATGGCTACACCTTC.

In its sample, this clone was seen a few times. The chain uses TRBV5-1 and TRBJ2-5; 9 nucleotides agree with TRBD1. Germline V CDR1 and CDR2: SGHRS, YFSETQ. The CDR3 is 16 residues long. J gave up 3 bases and V 3 bases, and 9 bases lay outside the gene matches. CDR3 region: CASSWVADRGEETQYF. In DNA, the CDR3 is TGCGCCAGCAGCTGGGTTGCGGACAGGGGTGAAGAGACCCAGTACTTC.

This rearrangement joins TRBV5-5 to TRBJ1-3; D not certain. In germline, CDR1 is SGHKS, CDR2 YYEKEE (reference sequence). This CDR3 is 16 amino acids long. V was trimmed by 2 bases and J by 4 bases, leaving 16 bases between them. This chain's CDR3 is CASSFDDFRGGNTIYF. CDR3 DNA sequence: TGTGCCAGCAGCTTCGACGACTTCAGAGGGGGAAACACCATATATTTT.

The chain couples TRBV30 to TRBJ1-2, with D possibly TRBD1 on 5 matching bases. CDR1 GTSNPN and CDR2 SVGIG come from the germline V gene (reference sequence). This CDR3 region has 15 residues. Trimming shortened V by 4 bases and J by 0 bases, and 15 bases separated the two germline ends. The DNA of the CDR3 is TGTGCCTGGACCCTGCGGGGCTCAGCTAACTATGGCTACACCTTC. Amino acid sequence: CAWTLRGSANYGYTF.

The rearrangement uses TRBV5-3 and TRBJ1-3; TRBD1 aligns across 9 bases. TRBV5-3 is given ORF status, its function remaining uncertain. The CDR3 spans 17 residues. The J segment lost 5 bases and the V segment lost 5 bases, leaving 14 bases of the junction unmatched. CDR3 nucleotides: TGTGCCAGAAGTCGCGACAGGGGGTCCCTAGGTCGAAACACCATATATTTT. Amino acids: CARSRDRGSLGRNTIYF.

V gene TRBV5-4 combines with J gene TRBJ2-7; 14 bases align to TRBD2. J was trimmed by 2 bases and V by 3 bases; bases with no gene match: 7. CDR1 is SGHNT, CDR2 YYREEE, per germline (reference sequence). This CDR3 contains 17 residues. The CDR3 nucleotides read TGTGCCAGCAGCTGGGAAGCGGGACTAGCGGGGGCCTACGAGCAGTACTTC. It encodes CASSWEAGLAGAYEQYF.

The chain links TRBV7-2 to TRBJ1-5, with D maybe TRBD1 (5 bases). CDR1 and CDR2 (germline): SGHTA, FQGNSA. The CDR3 has 15 residues. The V end lost 3 bases, the J end lost 3 bases, and 12 bases lay between the germline ends. CDR3 amino acids: CASSLQGINNQPQHF. The CDR3 DNA follows: TGTGCCAGCAGCTTGCAGGGAATCAACAATCAGCCCCAGCATTTT. Together with reference TRBV7-2 and TRBJ1-5, the CDR3 gives the full variable domain: GAGVSQSPSNKVTEKGKDVELRCDPISGHTALYWYRQSLGQGLEFLIYFQGNSAPDKSGLPSDRFSAERTGGSVSTLTIQRTQQEDSAVYLCASSLQGINNQPQHFGDGTRLSIL.